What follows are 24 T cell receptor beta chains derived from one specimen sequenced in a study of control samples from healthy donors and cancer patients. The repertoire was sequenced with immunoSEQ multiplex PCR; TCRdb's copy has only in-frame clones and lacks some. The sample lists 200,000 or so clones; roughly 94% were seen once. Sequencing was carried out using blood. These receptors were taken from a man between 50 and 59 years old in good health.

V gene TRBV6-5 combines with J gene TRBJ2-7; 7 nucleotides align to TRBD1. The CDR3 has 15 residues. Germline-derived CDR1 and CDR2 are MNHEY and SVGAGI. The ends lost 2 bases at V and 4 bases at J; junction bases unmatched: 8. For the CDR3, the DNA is TGTGCCAGCAGTTACAAGCACAGGGGATATTACGAGCAGTACTTC. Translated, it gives CASSYKHRGYYEQYF.

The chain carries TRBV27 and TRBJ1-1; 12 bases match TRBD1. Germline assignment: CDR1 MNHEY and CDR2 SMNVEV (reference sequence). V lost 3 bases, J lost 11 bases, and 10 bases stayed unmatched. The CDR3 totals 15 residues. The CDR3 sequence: CASSLGPGTGGGAFF. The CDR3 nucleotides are TGTGCCAGCAGTTTGGGGCCCGGGACAGGGGGCGGCGCTTTCTTT.

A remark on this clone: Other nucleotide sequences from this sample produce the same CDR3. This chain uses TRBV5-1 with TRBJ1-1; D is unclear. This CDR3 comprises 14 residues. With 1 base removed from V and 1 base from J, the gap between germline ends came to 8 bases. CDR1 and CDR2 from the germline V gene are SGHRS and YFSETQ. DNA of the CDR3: TGCGCCAGCAGCTTGATTTCGGGGAACACTGAAGCTTTCTTT. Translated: CASSLISGNTEAFF.

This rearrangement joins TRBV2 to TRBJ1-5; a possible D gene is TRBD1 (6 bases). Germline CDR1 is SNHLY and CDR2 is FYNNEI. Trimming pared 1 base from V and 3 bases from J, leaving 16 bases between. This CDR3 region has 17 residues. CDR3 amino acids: CASSEGTEVFLNQPQHF. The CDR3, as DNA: TGTGCCAGCAGTGAAGGGACAGAAGTGTTTCTCAATCAGCCCCAGCATTTT.

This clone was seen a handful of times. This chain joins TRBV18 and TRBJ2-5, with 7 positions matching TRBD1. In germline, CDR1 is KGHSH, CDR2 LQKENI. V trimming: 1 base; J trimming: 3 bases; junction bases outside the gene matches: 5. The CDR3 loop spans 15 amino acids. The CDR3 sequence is CASSPLGQPKETQYF. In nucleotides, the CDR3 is TGTGCCAGCTCACCACTGGGACAGCCCAAAGAGACCCAGTACTTC.

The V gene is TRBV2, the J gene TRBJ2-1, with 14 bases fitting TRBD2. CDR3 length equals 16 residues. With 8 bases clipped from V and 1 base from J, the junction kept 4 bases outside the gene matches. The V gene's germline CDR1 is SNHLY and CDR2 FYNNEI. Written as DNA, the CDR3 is TGTGCCAGCGGGAGACTAGCGGGGGGGTCCTACAATGAGCAGTTCTTC. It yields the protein CASGRLAGGSYNEQFF.

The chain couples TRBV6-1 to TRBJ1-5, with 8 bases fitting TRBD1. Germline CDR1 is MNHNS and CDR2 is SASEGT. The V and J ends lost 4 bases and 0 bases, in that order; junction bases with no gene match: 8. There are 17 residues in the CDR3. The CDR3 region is CASSGGTGRYSNQPQHF. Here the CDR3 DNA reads TGTGCCAGCAGTGGGGGGACAGGACGATATAGCAATCAGCCCCAGCATTTT.

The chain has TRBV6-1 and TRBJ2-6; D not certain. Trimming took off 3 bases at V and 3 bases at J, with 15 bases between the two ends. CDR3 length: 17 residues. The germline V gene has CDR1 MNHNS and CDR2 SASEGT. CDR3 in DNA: TGTGCCAGCAGTGACCTGCTCTGGGGTTATGGGGCCAACGTCCTGACTTTC. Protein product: CASSDLLWGYGANVLTF.

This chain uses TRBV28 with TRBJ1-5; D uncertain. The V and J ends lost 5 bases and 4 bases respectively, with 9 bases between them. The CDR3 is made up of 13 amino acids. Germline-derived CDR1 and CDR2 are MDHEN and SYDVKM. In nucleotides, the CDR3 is TGTGCCAGCAGTCGGACTGCTAATCAGCCCCAGCATTTT. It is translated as CASSRTANQPQHF.

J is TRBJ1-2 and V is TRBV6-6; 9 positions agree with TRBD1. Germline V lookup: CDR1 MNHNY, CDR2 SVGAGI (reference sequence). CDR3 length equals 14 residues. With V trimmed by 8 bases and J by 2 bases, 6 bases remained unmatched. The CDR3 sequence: CASGRTGANYGYTF. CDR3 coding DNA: TGTGCCAGCGGCAGGACAGGGGCCAACTATGGCTACACCTTC.

Written as DNA, the CDR3 is TGTGCCAGCAGTTTAGTTGGCCAGGGCGCCTACGAGCAGTACTTC. This codes for CASSLVGQGAYEQYF. This chain uses TRBV28 with TRBJ2-7; possibly TRBD1 for D (5 bases). CDR1 is MDHEN, CDR2 SYDVKM, per germline. This CDR3 is built from 15 residues. Trimming cost V 2 bases and J 2 bases, with 13 bases left between them.

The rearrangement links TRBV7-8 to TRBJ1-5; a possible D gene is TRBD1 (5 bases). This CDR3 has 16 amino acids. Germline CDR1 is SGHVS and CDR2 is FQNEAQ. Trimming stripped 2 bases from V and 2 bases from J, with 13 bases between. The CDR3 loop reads CASSLRGVQGNQPQHF. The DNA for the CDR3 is TGTGCCAGCAGCTTAAGGGGCGTACAGGGCAATCAGCCCCAGCATTTT.

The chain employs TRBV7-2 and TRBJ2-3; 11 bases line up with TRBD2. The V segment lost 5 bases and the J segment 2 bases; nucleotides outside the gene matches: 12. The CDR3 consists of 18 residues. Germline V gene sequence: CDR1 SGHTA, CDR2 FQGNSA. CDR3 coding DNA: TGTGCCAGCAGCCCCCGATTAGCGGGGGGGCCAGTCACAGATACGCAGTATTTT. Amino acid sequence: CASSPRLAGGPVTDTQYF.

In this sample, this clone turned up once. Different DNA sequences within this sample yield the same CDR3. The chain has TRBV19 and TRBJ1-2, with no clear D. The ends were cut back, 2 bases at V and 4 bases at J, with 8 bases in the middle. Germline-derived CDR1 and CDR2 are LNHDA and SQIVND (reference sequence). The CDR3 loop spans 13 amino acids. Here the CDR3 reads CASSINTAYGYTF. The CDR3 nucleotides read TGTGCCAGTAGTATAAATACCGCCTATGGCTACACCTTC.

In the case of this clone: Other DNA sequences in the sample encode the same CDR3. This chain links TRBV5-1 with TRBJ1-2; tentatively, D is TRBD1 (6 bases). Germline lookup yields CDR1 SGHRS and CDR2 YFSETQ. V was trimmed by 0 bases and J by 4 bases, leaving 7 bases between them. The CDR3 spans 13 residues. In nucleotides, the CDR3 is TGCGCCAGCAGCTTGGAAGGGGGCTATGGCTACACCTTC. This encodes CASSLEGGYGYTF.

DNA of the CDR3: TGTGCCAGCAGCCTGAGGACTAGCGGGACCTATACCGGGGAGCTGTTTTTT. Protein sequence: CASSLRTSGTYTGELFF. The chain carries TRBV5-6 and TRBJ2-2; 12 bases agree with TRBD2. The V segment lost 4 bases and the J segment 5 bases; nucleotides outside the gene matches: 9. The CDR3 spans 17 residues. Germline CDR1 SGHDT, CDR2 YYEEEE.

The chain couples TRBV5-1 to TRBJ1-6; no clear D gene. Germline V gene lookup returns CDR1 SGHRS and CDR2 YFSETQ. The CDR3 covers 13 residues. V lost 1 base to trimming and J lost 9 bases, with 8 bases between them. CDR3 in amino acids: CASSLTTVSPLHF. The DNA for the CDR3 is TGCGCCAGCAGCTTGACAACCGTTTCACCCCTCCACTTT.

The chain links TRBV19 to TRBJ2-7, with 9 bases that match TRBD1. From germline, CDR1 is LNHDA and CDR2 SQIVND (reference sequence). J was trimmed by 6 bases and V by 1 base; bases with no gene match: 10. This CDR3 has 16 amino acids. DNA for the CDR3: TGTGCCAGTAGTATAGGCGGCCGGGACAGGGCGGCCGAGCAGTACTTC. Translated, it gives CASSIGGRDRAAEQYF. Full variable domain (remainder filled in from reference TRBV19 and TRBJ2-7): DGGITQSPKYLFRKEGQNVTLSCEQNLNHDAMYWYRQDPGQGLRLIYYSQIVNDFQKGDIAEGYSVSREKKESFPLTVTSAQKNPTAFYLCASSIGGRDRAAEQYFGPGTRLTVT.

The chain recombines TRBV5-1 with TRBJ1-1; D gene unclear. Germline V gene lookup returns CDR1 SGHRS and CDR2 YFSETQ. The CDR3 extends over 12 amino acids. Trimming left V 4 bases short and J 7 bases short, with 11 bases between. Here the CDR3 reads CASSRTLDEAFF. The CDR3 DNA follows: TGCGCCAGCAGCCGGACCCTCGATGAAGCTTTCTTT.

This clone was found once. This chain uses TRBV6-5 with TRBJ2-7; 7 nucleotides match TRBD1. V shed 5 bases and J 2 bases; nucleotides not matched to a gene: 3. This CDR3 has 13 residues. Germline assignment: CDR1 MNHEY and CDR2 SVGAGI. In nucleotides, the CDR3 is TGTGCCAGCAGTCCCGGGACAGCCTACGAGCAGTACTTC. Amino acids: CASSPGTAYEQYF.

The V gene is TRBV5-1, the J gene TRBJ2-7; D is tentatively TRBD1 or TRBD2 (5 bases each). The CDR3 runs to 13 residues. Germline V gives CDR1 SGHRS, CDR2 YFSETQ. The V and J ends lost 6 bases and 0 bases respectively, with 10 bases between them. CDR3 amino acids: CASNPGTSYEQYF. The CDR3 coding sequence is TGCGCCAGCAATCCCGGGACCTCCTACGAGCAGTACTTC.

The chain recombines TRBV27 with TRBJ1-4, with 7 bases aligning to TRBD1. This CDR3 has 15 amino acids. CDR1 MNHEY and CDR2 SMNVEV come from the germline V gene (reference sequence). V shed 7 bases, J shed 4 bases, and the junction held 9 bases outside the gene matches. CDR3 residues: CASTLTGAFNEKLFF. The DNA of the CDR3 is TGTGCCAGCACCCTAACAGGGGCCTTTAATGAAAAACTGTTTTTT.

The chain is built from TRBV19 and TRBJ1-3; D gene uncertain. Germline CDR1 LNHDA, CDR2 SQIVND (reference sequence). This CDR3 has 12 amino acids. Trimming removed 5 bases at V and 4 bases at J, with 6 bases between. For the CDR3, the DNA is TGTGCCAGTAGTGAAACCGGAAACACCATATATTTT. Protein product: CASSETGNTIYF.

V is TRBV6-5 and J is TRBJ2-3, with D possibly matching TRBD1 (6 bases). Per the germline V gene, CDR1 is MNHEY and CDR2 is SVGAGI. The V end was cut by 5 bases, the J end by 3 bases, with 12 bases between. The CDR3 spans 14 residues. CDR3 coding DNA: TGTGCCAGCAGTACTCGGACAGATACAGATACGCAGTATTTT. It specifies CASSTRTDTDTQYF.